Listed below are T cell receptor beta chains from one sample, sequenced in a study of T cells in Graves' hyperthyroidism and ophthalmopathy. TCRdb re-derived calls from the multiplex PCR reads in MiXCR, one entry per CDR3 protein. Among almost 600,000 distinct CDR3 sequences listed, about 43% were seen once. Specimen: peripheral blood or thyroid tissue (not recorded which). The origin of the receptors is a woman aged 18 to 35 with Graves' hyperthyroidism. Each CDR3 is given with its conserved first and last residue. The order of the fields is J gene, V gene, clone size, D gene, CDR3 DNA, CDR3 protein. A D gene is named only where the DNA matches it firmly. Not every row has a clone size; where given, it reads once, few, many or a size class.

j_call: TRBJ2-7; v_call: TRBV5-6; clone_size: .; d_call: TRBD2; cdr3_nt: TGTGCCAGCGGCTTGGGCGGGAGTAGGCACGAGCAGTACTTC; cdr3_aa: CASGLGGSRHEQYF
j_call: TRBJ1-5; v_call: TRBV20-1; clone_size: many; d_call: TRBD1; cdr3_nt: TGCAGTGCTAGAGGCGACAGGGGGGATCAGCCCCAGCATTTT; cdr3_aa: CSARGDRGDQPQHF
j_call: TRBJ2-2; v_call: TRBV5-1; clone_size: once; d_call: .; cdr3_nt: TGCGCCAGCAGCTTCACCCCGACAGTTACCGGGGAGCTGTTTTTT; cdr3_aa: CASSFTPTVTGELFF
j_call: TRBJ2-7; v_call: TRBV20-1; clone_size: many; d_call: TRBD2; cdr3_nt: TGCAGTGTTGCGGGAGTAGGGGACGAGCAGTACTTC; cdr3_aa: CSVAGVGDEQYF
j_call: TRBJ2-7; v_call: TRBV7-9; clone_size: many; d_call: .; cdr3_nt: TGTGCCAGCAGCCGAACTTATACAGAGAACTACGAGCAGTACTTC; cdr3_aa: CASSRTYTENYEQYF
j_call: TRBJ2-5; v_call: TRBV7-2; clone_size: .; d_call: .; cdr3_nt: TGTGCCAGCGGGCAAACTAGCTCCAAAGAGACCCAGTACTTC; cdr3_aa: CASGQTSSKETQYF
j_call: TRBJ2-5; v_call: TRBV19; clone_size: many; d_call: .; cdr3_nt: TGTGCCAGTAGTCCAGGGTACCAAGAGACCCAGTACTTC; cdr3_aa: CASSPGYQETQYF
j_call: TRBJ1-4; v_call: TRBV12-3/TRBV12-4; clone_size: many; d_call: .; cdr3_nt: TGTGCCAGCAGTTTTGCGAGGAAACTGTTTTTT; cdr3_aa: CASSFARKLFF
j_call: TRBJ2-7; v_call: TRBV2; clone_size: .; d_call: TRBD1; cdr3_nt: TGTGCCAGCAGTCCAGGGGGCTACAATGAGCAGTACTTC; cdr3_aa: CASSPGGYNEQYF
j_call: TRBJ2-1; v_call: TRBV5-1; clone_size: .; d_call: .; cdr3_nt: TGCGCCAGCAGCCCGTCACAGGCCACCGAGCAGTTCTTC; cdr3_aa: CASSPSQATEQFF
j_call: TRBJ2-7; v_call: TRBV5-1; clone_size: many; d_call: .; cdr3_nt: TGCGCCAGCAGCAGGGCCGAAGGCGAGCAGTACTTC; cdr3_aa: CASSRAEGEQYF
j_call: TRBJ1-2; v_call: TRBV29-1; clone_size: many; d_call: .; cdr3_nt: TGCAGCGTTGAGGCGTATGGCTACACCTTC; cdr3_aa: CSVEAYGYTF
j_call: TRBJ2-5; v_call: TRBV7-8; clone_size: few; d_call: TRBD2; cdr3_nt: TGTGCCAGCAGCAGATCCCCTAGCGGGAGTAGGGAGACCCAGTACTTC; cdr3_aa: CASSRSPSGSRETQYF
j_call: TRBJ1-2; v_call: TRBV7-8; clone_size: .; d_call: .; cdr3_nt: TGTGCCAGCAGCTTAGAAGCAGGAGAAGGCTACACCTTC; cdr3_aa: CASSLEAGEGYTF
j_call: TRBJ2-7; v_call: TRBV4-3; clone_size: .; d_call: .; cdr3_nt: TGCGCCAGCAGCCGAGCCGACTCCTACGAGCAGTACTTC; cdr3_aa: CASSRADSYEQYF
j_call: TRBJ1-4; v_call: TRBV7-9; clone_size: many; d_call: .; cdr3_nt: TGTGCCACGAGGGGGGCGCGGGGAAAACTGTTTTTT; cdr3_aa: CATRGARGKLFF
j_call: TRBJ2-7; v_call: TRBV20-1; clone_size: .; d_call: TRBD2; cdr3_nt: TGCAGTGCTAGAACCGGGACTAGCGGGAGGGACTACGAGCAGTACTTC; cdr3_aa: CSARTGTSGRDYEQYF
j_call: TRBJ2-2; v_call: TRBV29-1; clone_size: .; d_call: .; cdr3_nt: TGCAGCGTTGGGGGGCAGGATAACACCGGGGAGCTGTTTTTT; cdr3_aa: CSVGGQDNTGELFF
j_call: TRBJ2-5; v_call: TRBV20-1; clone_size: many; d_call: .; cdr3_nt: TGCAGTCAATCTTCGCGATCCAAAGAGACCCAGTACTTC; cdr3_aa: CSQSSRSKETQYF
j_call: TRBJ1-2; v_call: TRBV19; clone_size: many; d_call: TRBD1; cdr3_nt: TGTGCCAGTAGTCCCCAGGGGACAGGGTATGGCTACACCTTC; cdr3_aa: CASSPQGTGYGYTF
j_call: TRBJ2-1; v_call: TRBV5-1; clone_size: .; d_call: .; cdr3_nt: TGCGCCAGCAGCTTGGATGGCGGATCCAGCGACAATGAGCAGTTCTTC; cdr3_aa: CASSLDGGSSDNEQFF
j_call: TRBJ2-5; v_call: TRBV7-2; clone_size: .; d_call: .; cdr3_nt: TGTGCCAGCAGCTGGGGAATCTCGGGTGAGCCCCAGTACTTC; cdr3_aa: CASSWGISGEPQYF
j_call: TRBJ1-5; v_call: TRBV29-1; clone_size: few; d_call: .; cdr3_nt: TGCAGCGTGACGACTGGCGGCGGGGAGCCCCAGCATTTT; cdr3_aa: CSVTTGGGEPQHF
j_call: TRBJ2-2; v_call: TRBV20-1; clone_size: .; d_call: TRBD2; cdr3_nt: TGCAGTGCAAAGCGGGAGTGGGAGCTGTTTTTT; cdr3_aa: CSAKREWELFF
j_call: TRBJ1-1; v_call: TRBV7-2; clone_size: .; d_call: .; cdr3_nt: TGTGCCAGCAGCTTAGTGGCAGGGCTGAGCACTGAAGCTTTCTTT; cdr3_aa: CASSLVAGLSTEAFF
j_call: TRBJ2-7; v_call: TRBV5-1; clone_size: few; d_call: TRBD2; cdr3_nt: TGCGCCAGCAGCTTGGGCGGGAGAAGCACAGATACGCAGTACTTC; cdr3_aa: CASSLGGRSTDTQYF
j_call: TRBJ1-1; v_call: TRBV30; clone_size: few; d_call: .; cdr3_nt: TGTGCCTGGGCCTTTGGGCTCACTGAAGCTTTCTTT; cdr3_aa: CAWAFGLTEAFF
j_call: TRBJ1-5; v_call: TRBV7-2; clone_size: many; d_call: TRBD1; cdr3_nt: TGTGCCAGCAGCTTGAGGGGGCAGAGCAATCAGCCCCAGCATTTT; cdr3_aa: CASSLRGQSNQPQHF
j_call: TRBJ2-2; v_call: TRBV2; clone_size: .; d_call: TRBD1; cdr3_nt: TGTGCCAGCTACGACAGGGGGCTAGCTGGGGAGCTGTTTTTT; cdr3_aa: CASYDRGLAGELFF
j_call: TRBJ2-7; v_call: TRBV29-1; clone_size: many; d_call: .; cdr3_nt: TGCAGCGTCGGAAACTACGAGCAGTACTTC; cdr3_aa: CSVGNYEQYF
j_call: TRBJ1-2; v_call: TRBV2; clone_size: .; d_call: .; cdr3_nt: TGTGCCAGCAGTGTATCTGGCCGCTACACCTTC; cdr3_aa: CASSVSGRYTF
j_call: TRBJ2-2; v_call: TRBV24-1; clone_size: many; d_call: .; cdr3_nt: TGTGCCACCAGTGATACCCGGACTATGGAAGGGACTCGCATTAACACCGGGGAGCTGTTTTTT; cdr3_aa: CATSDTRTMEGTRINTGELFF
j_call: TRBJ1-2; v_call: TRBV5-8; clone_size: .; d_call: TRBD1; cdr3_nt: TGTGCCAGCAGGTGGACAGGAAATACTAACTATGGCTACACCTTC; cdr3_aa: CASRWTGNTNYGYTF
j_call: TRBJ1-2; v_call: TRBV19; clone_size: many; d_call: TRBD1; cdr3_nt: TGTGCCAGTAGTATGACAGGGGGGTATGGCTACACCTTC; cdr3_aa: CASSMTGGYGYTF
j_call: TRBJ2-5; v_call: TRBV24-1; clone_size: .; d_call: .; cdr3_nt: TGTGCCACCAGTGATCCTGGTAGCAATCAGCCCCAGTACTTC; cdr3_aa: CATSDPGSNQPQYF
j_call: TRBJ1-2; v_call: TRBV10-3; clone_size: few; d_call: .; cdr3_nt: TGTGCCATCAGTGAGTCCCTTTTTTATGGCTACACCTTC; cdr3_aa: CAISESLFYGYTF
j_call: TRBJ1-1; v_call: TRBV9; clone_size: .; d_call: .; cdr3_nt: TGTGCCAGCAGCCCCCGTCGGGTCTACTCTGAAGCTTTCTTT; cdr3_aa: CASSPRRVYSEAFF
j_call: TRBJ2-7; v_call: TRBV20-1; clone_size: .; d_call: TRBD1; cdr3_nt: TGCAGTGCTCATCGACAGGGCTACGAGCAGTACTTC; cdr3_aa: CSAHRQGYEQYF
j_call: TRBJ1-2; v_call: TRBV20-1; clone_size: many; d_call: .; cdr3_nt: TGCAGTGCTAGAGGAGGGGGAACAGGGCGGCGGTATGGCTACACCTTC; cdr3_aa: CSARGGGTGRRYGYTF
j_call: TRBJ2-5; v_call: TRBV6-1; clone_size: .; d_call: .; cdr3_nt: TGTGCCAGCAGTCTTCTATCACCCCGGGGGAGACAAGGGACCCAGTACTTC; cdr3_aa: CASSLLSPRGRQGTQYF
j_call: TRBJ2-3; v_call: TRBV9; clone_size: .; d_call: TRBD2; cdr3_nt: TGTGCCAGCGGAACGACTAGCGGGAACACAGATACGCAGTATTTT; cdr3_aa: CASGTTSGNTDTQYF
j_call: TRBJ2-7; v_call: TRBV12-3/TRBV12-4; clone_size: many; d_call: .; cdr3_nt: TGTGCCAGCAGCCCTGCTCTAGGGACATACGAGCAGTACTTC; cdr3_aa: CASSPALGTYEQYF
j_call: TRBJ1-6; v_call: TRBV27; clone_size: once; d_call: TRBD1; cdr3_nt: TGTGCCAGCAGTTCCCGACAGGGAGTGAATCCACCCCTCCACTTT; cdr3_aa: CASSSRQGVNPPLHF
j_call: TRBJ2-3; v_call: TRBV7-9; clone_size: .; d_call: .; cdr3_nt: TGTGCCAGCAGCTCGTGGCCAGGGGCGAGCACAGATACGCAGTATTTT; cdr3_aa: CASSSWPGASTDTQYF
j_call: TRBJ1-4; v_call: TRBV20-1; clone_size: .; d_call: .; cdr3_nt: TGCAGTGCTAGAGGGGGGGATGAAAAACTGTTTTTT; cdr3_aa: CSARGGDEKLFF
j_call: TRBJ2-6; v_call: TRBV2; clone_size: .; d_call: .; cdr3_nt: TGTGCCAGCAGTGAAGCGCACGGGGCCAACGTCCTGACTTTC; cdr3_aa: CASSEAHGANVLTF